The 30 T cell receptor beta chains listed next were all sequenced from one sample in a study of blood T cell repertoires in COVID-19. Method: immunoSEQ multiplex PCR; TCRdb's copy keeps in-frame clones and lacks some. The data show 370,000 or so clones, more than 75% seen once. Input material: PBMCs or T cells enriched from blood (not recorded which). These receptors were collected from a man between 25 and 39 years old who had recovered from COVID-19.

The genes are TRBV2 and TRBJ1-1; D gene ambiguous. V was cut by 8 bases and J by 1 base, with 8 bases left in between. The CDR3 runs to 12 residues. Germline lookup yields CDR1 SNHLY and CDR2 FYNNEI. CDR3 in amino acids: CASDFANTEAFF. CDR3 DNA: TGTGCCAGCGACTTCGCGAACACTGAAGCTTTCTTT. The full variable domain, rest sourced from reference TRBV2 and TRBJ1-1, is EPEVTQTPSHQVTQMGQEVILRCVPISNHLYFYWYRQILGQKVEFLVSFYNNEISEKSEIFDDQFSVERPDGSNFTLKIRSTKLEDSAMYFCASDFANTEAFFGQGTRLTVV.

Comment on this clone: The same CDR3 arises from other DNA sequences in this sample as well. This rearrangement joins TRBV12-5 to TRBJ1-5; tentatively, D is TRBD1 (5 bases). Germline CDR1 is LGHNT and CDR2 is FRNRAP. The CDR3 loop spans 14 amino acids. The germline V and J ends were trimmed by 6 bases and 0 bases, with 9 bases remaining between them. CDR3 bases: TGTGCTAGTGGCCAGGGTTATAGCAATCAGCCCCAGCATTTT. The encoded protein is CASGQGYSNQPQHF.

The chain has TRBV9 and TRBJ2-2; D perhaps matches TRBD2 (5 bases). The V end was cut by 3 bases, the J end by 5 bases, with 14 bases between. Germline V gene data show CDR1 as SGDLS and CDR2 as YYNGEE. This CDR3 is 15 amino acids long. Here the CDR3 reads CASSALGSLTGELFF. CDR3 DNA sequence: TGTGCCAGCAGCGCCCTGGGGAGTCTGACCGGGGAGCTGTTTTTT.

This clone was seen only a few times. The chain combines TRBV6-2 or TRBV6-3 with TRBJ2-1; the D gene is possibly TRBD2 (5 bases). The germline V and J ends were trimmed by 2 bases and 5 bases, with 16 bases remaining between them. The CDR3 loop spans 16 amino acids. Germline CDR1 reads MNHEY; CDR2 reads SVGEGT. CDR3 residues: CASSYKRIGGNNEQFF. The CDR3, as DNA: TGTGCCAGCAGTTACAAGCGGATAGGTGGAAACAATGAGCAGTTCTTC.

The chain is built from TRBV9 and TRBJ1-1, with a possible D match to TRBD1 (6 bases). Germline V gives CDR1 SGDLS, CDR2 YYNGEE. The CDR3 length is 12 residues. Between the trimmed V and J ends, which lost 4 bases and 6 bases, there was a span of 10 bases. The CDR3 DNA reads TGTGCCAGCAGCCCGGGACAACCTGAAGCTTTCTTT. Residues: CASSPGQPEAFF. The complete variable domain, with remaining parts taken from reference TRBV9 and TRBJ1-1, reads DSGVTQTPKHLITATGQRVTLRCSPRSGDLSVYWYQQSLDQGLQFLIQYYNGEERAKGNILERFSAQQFPDLHSELNLSSLELGDSALYFCASSPGQPEAFFGQGTRLTVV.

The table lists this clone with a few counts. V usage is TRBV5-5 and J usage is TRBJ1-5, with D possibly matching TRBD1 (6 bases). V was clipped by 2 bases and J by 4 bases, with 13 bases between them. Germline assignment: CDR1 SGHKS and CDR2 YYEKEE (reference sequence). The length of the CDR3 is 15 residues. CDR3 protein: CASSFGGADNQPQHF. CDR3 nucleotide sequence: TGTGCCAGCAGCTTTGGGGGCGCCGATAATCAGCCCCAGCATTTT.

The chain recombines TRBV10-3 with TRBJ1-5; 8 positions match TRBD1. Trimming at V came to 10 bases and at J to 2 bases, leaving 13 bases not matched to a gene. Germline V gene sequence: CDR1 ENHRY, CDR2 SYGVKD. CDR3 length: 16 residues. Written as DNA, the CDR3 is TGTGCCAGCTCCCCGGGACAGGAGAGGGGCAATCAGCCCCAGCATTTT. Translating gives CASSPGQERGNQPQHF.

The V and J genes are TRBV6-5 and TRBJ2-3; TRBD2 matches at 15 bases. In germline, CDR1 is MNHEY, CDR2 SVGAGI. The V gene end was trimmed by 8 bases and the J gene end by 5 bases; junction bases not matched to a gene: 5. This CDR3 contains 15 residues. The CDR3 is CASGWTSGGVDTQYF. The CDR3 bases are TGTGCCAGCGGGTGGACTAGCGGGGGGGTAGATACGCAGTATTTT.

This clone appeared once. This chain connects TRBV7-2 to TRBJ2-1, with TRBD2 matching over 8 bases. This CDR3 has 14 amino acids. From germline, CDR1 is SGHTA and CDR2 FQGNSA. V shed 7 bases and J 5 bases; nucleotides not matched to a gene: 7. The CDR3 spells CASTRGGPNNEQFF. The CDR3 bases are TGTGCCAGCACTCGGGGGGGACCAAACAATGAGCAGTTCTTC.

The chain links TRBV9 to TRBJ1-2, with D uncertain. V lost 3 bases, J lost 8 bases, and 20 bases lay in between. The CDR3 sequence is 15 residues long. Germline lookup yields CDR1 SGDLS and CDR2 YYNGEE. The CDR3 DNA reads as TGTGCCAGCAGCGCGCCCCCGGGTTCCTCGGGGGGCTACACCTTC. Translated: CASSAPPGSSGGYTF. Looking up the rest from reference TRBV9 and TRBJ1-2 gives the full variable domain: DSGVTQTPKHLITATGQRVTLRCSPRSGDLSVYWYQQSLDQGLQFLIQYYNGEERAKGNILERFSAQQFPDLHSELNLSSLELGDSALYFCASSAPPGSSGGYTFGSGTRLTVV.

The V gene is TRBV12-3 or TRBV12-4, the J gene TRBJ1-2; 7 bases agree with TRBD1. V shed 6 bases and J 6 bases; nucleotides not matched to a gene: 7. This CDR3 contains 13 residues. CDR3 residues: CASSPGQVDGYTF. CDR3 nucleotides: TGTGCCAGCAGCCCCGGACAGGTCGATGGCTACACCTTC.

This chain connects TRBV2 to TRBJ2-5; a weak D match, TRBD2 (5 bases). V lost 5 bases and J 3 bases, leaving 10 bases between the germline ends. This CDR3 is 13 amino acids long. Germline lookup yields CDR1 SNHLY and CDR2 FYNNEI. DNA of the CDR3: TGTGCCAGCAGTTCATCGGAGGAAGAGACCCAGTACTTC. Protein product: CASSSSEEETQYF. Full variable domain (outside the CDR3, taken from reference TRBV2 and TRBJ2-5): EPEVTQTPSHQVTQMGQEVILRCVPISNHLYFYWYRQILGQKVEFLVSFYNNEISEKSEIFDDQFSVERPDGSNFTLKIRSTKLEDSAMYFCASSSSEEETQYFGPGTRLLVL.

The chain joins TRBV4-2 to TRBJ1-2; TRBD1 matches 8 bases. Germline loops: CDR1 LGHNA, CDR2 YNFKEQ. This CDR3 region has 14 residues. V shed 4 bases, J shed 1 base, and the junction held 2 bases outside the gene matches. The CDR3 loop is CASSPDRVNYGYTF. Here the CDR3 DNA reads TGTGCCAGCAGCCCGGACAGGGTTAACTATGGCTACACCTTC.

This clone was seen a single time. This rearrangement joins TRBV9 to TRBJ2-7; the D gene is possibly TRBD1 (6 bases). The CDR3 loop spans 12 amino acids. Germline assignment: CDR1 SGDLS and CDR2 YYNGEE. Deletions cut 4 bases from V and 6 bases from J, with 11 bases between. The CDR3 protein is CASSSLGGEQYF. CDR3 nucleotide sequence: TGTGCCAGCAGCTCTTTAGGGGGCGAGCAGTACTTC.

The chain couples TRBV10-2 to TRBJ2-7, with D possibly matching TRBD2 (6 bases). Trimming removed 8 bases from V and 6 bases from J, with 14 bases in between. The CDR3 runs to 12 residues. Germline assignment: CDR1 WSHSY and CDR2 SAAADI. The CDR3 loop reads CASARDLAEQYF. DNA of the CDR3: TGCGCCAGCGCCAGGGACTTGGCCGAGCAGTACTTC.

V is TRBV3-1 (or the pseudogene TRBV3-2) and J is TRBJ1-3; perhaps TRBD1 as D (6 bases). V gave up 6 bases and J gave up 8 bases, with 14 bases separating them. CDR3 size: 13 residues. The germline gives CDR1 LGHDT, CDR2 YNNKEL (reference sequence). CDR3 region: CASRPGAGDTIYF. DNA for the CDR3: TGTGCCAGCAGACCCGGAGCAGGGGACACCATATATTTT.

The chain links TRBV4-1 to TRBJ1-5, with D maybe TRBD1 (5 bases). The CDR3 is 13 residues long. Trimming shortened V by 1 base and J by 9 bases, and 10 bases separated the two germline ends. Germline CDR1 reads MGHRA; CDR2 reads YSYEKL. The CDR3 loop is CASSQAGVMPQHF. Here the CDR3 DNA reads TGCGCCAGCAGCCAAGCGGGGGTTATGCCCCAGCATTTT.

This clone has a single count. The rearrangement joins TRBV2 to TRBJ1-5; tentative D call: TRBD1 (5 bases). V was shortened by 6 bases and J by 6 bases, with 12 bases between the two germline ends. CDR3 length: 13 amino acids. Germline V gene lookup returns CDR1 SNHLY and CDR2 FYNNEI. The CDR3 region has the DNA TGTGCCAGCAGCCTCGACAGTCTTCAGCCCCAGCATTTT. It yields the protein CASSLDSLQPQHF.

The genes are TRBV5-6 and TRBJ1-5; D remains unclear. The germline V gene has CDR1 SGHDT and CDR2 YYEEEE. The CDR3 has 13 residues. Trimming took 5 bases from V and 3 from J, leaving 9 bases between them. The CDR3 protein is CASSEGVNQPQHF. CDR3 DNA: TGTGCCAGCAGTGAGGGCGTCAATCAGCCCCAGCATTTT.

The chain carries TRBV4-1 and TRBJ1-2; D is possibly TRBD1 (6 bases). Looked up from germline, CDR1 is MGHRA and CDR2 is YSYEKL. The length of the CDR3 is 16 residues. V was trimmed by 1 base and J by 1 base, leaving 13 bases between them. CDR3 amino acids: CASSQGTGTLNYGYTF. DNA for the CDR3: TGCGCCAGCAGCCAAGGGACCGGGACACTTAACTATGGCTACACCTTC.

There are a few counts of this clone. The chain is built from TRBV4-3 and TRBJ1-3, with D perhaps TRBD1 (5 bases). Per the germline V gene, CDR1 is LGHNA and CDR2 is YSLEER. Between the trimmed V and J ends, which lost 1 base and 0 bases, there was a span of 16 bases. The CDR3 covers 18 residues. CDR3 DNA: TGCGCCAGCAGCCAAGGAGTGGTAGGGGACTACTCTGGAAACACCATATATTTT. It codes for CASSQGVVGDYSGNTIYF.

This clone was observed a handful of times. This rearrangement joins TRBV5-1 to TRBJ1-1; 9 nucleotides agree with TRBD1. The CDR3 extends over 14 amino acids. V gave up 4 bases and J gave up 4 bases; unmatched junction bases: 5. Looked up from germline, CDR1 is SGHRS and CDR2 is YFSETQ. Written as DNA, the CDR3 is TGCGCCAGCAGCCTCCCGACAGGGGGCACTGAAGCTTTCTTT. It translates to CASSLPTGGTEAFF.

The CDR3 protein is CASSRLAGGPRLLYEQYF. As DNA, the CDR3 is TGTGCCAGCAGCAGACTAGCGGGGGGGCCGAGGCTCCTCTACGAGCAGTACTTC. The V and J genes are TRBV5-4 and TRBJ2-7; 14 bases are shared with TRBD2. Germline CDR1 and CDR2: SGHNT and YYREEE (reference sequence). The CDR3 sequence is 18 residues long. Unmatched junction bases numbered 12, after V lost 4 bases and J lost 3 bases.

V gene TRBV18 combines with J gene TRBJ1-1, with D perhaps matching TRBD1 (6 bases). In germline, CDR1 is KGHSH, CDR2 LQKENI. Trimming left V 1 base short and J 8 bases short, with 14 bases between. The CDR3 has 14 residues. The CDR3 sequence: CASSPQQGTVEAFF. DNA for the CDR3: TGTGCCAGCTCACCACAGCAGGGGACGGTCGAAGCTTTCTTT.

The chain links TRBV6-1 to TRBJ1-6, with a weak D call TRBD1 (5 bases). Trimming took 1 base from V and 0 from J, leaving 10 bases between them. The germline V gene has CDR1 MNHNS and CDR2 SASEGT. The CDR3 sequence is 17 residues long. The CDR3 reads CASSEVGGSSYNSPLHF. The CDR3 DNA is TGTGCCAGCAGTGAAGTTGGGGGGAGCTCCTATAATTCACCCCTCCACTTT.

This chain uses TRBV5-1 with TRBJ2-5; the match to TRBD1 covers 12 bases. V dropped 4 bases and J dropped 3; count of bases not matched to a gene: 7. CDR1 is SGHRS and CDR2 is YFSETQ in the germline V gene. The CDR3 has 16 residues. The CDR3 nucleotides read TGCGCCAGCAGCACCTCCGGGACAGGGGGCGAAGAGACCCAGTACTTC. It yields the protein CASSTSGTGGEETQYF.

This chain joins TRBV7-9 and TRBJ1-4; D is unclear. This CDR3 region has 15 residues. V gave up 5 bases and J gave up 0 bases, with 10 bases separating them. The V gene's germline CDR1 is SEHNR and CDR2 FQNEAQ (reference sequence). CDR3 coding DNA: TGTGCCAGCAGCCCCCTGAGGACAACTAATGAAAAACTGTTTTTT. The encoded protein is CASSPLRTTNEKLFF.

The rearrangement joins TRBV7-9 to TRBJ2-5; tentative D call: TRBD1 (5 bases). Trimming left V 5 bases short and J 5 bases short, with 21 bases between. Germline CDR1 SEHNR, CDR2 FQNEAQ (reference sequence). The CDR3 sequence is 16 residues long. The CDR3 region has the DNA TGTGCCAGCAGCCCCAGGGAAGCAGGGATCCGGGAGACCCAGTACTTC. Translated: CASSPREAGIRETQYF.

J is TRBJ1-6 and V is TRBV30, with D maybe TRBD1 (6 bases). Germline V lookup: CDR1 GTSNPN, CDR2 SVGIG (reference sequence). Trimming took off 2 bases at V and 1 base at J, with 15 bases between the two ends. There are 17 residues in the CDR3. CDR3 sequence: CAWSTGIGLSYNSPLHF. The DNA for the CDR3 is TGTGCCTGGAGTACAGGGATTGGGCTTTCCTATAATTCACCCCTCCACTTT.

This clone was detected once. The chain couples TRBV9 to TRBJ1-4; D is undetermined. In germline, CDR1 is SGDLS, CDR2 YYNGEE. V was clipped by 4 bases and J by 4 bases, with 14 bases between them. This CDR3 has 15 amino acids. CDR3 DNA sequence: TGTGCCAGCAGCCCCAGCCCCGGGTTTAATGAAAAACTGTTTTTT. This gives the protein CASSPSPGFNEKLFF.